Below are 19 T cell receptor beta chains sequenced from a single sample in a study of blood T cell repertoires in COVID-19. Profiled with immunoSEQ multiplex PCR; TCRdb holds only in-frame clones, not every one. The sample gives 220,000 or so clones, more than 70% of which show up once; more than 2% is in the top ten. The sequencing input was PBMCs or T cells enriched from blood (not recorded which). The receptors here all came from a woman aged 50 to 60 who had recovered from COVID-19.

The rearrangement joins TRBV5-1 to TRBJ1-2, with D perhaps matching TRBD1 (6 bases). The CDR3 sequence is 15 residues long. Germline V gene sequence: CDR1 SGHRS, CDR2 YFSETQ. V was trimmed by 0 bases and J by 4 bases, leaving 13 bases between them. The CDR3 reads CASSLASGQLYGYTF. In DNA, the CDR3 is TGCGCCAGCAGCTTGGCTAGCGGACAGCTCTATGGCTACACCTTC.

The chain carries TRBV10-1 and TRBJ1-5; TRBD1 matches 7 bases. This CDR3 has 14 residues. V was clipped by 3 bases and J by 4 bases; unmatched bases: 3. Germline V lookup: CDR1 WNHNN, CDR2 SYGVQD (reference sequence). CDR3 sequence: CASSDTDRNQPQHF. The CDR3, as DNA: TGCGCCAGCAGTGATACGGACAGGAATCAGCCCCAGCATTTT.

V is TRBV11-2 and J is TRBJ1-6, with 8 positions matching TRBD1. From germline, CDR1 is SGHAT and CDR2 FQNNGV. The V segment lost 6 bases and the J segment 14 bases; nucleotides outside the gene matches: 6. This CDR3 is 12 amino acids long. The CDR3 coding sequence is TGTGCCAGCAGTCTCACAGGGGGGACCCTCCACTTT. It encodes CASSLTGGTLHF.

This sequence joins TRBV2 and TRBJ1-4, with D uncertain. This CDR3 is 14 amino acids long. V was cut by 5 bases and J by 8 bases, with 15 bases left in between. CDR1 is SNHLY and CDR2 is FYNNEI in the germline V gene. The CDR3 protein is CASSYRRTGEKLFF. CDR3 DNA: TGTGCCAGCAGTTACAGACGAACCGGCGAAAAACTGTTTTTT.

This chain's CDR3 is CASSVSTSETQYF. The CDR3 nucleotides are TGTGCCAGCAGCGTAAGCACTTCAGAGACCCAGTACTTC. V gene TRBV9 combines with J gene TRBJ2-5; unclear D gene. Trimming stripped 1 base from V and 4 bases from J, with 8 bases between. The CDR3 runs 13 residues. The germline CDR1 and CDR2 sequences are SGDLS and YYNGEE. The variable domain in full, completed from reference TRBV9 and TRBJ2-5, reads DSGVTQTPKHLITATGQRVTLRCSPRSGDLSVYWYQQSLDQGLQFLIQYYNGEERAKGNILERFSAQQFPDLHSELNLSSLELGDSALYFCASSVSTSETQYFGPGTRLLVL.

Here the CDR3 reads CATSRDRLDSESRRYF. CDR3 coding DNA: TGTGCCACCAGCAGAGATCGGCTGGACTCTGAGTCCCGACGGTATTTT. The chain employs TRBV15 and TRBJ2-3; D may be TRBD2 (5 bases). V was shortened by 0 bases and J by 14 bases, with 24 bases between the two germline ends. The CDR3 length is 16 residues. Per germline, CDR1 LNHNV and CDR2 YYDKDF (reference sequence). The full variable domain, with the rest looked up from reference TRBV15 and TRBJ2-3, is DAMVIQNPRYQVTQFGKPVTLSCSQTLNHNVMYWYQQKSSQAPKLLFHYYDKDFNNEADTPDNFQSRRPNTSFCFLDIRSPGLGDTAMYLCATSRDRLDSESRRYFGPGTRLTVL.

This chain links TRBV2 with TRBJ2-2; D is unresolved. Trimming removed 8 bases from V and 9 bases from J, with 16 bases in between. The germline gives CDR1 SNHLY, CDR2 FYNNEI. The CDR3 extends over 13 amino acids. The CDR3 spells CASVDGRSRELFF. The CDR3 coding sequence is TGTGCCAGCGTCGATGGCCGTTCCCGGGAGCTGTTTTTT. Full variable domain (remainder filled in from reference TRBV2 and TRBJ2-2): EPEVTQTPSHQVTQMGQEVILRCVPISNHLYFYWYRQILGQKVEFLVSFYNNEISEKSEIFDDQFSVERPDGSNFTLKIRSTKLEDSAMYFCASVDGRSRELFFGEGSRLTVL.

The chain carries TRBV5-1 and TRBJ1-1, with D possibly being TRBD1 (6 bases). The CDR3 runs to 14 residues. V was shortened by 3 bases and J by 1 base, with 10 bases between the two germline ends. The germline V gene encodes CDR1 SGHRS and CDR2 YFSETQ. The CDR3 DNA sequence: TGCGCCAGCAGCTCCCCGGGACAGAACACTGAAGCTTTCTTT. It encodes CASSSPGQNTEAFF.

The chain couples TRBV29-1 to TRBJ1-5; 7 nucleotides align to TRBD1. The V gene end was trimmed by 4 bases and the J gene end by 7 bases; junction bases not matched to a gene: 7. CDR1 and CDR2 from the germline V gene are SQVTM and ANQGSEA. The CDR3 is made up of 13 amino acids. DNA of the CDR3: TGCAGCGTTGGAGGAAAGGGGGCCCAGCCCCAGCATTTT. Amino acids: CSVGGKGAQPQHF. The full variable domain, in which reference TRBV29-1 and TRBJ1-5 provide the parts outside the CDR3, is SAVISQKPSRDICQRGTSLTIQCQVDSQVTMMFWYRQQPGQSLTLIATANQGSEATYESGFVIDKFPISRPNLTFSTLTVSNMSPEDSSIYLCSVGGKGAQPQHFGDGTRLSIL.

J is TRBJ1-1 and V is TRBV3-1 (or the pseudogene TRBV3-2); perhaps TRBD1 as D (6 bases). Trimming took off 6 bases at V and 11 bases at J, with 19 bases between the two ends. The germline CDR1 and CDR2 sequences are LGHDT and YNNKEL (reference sequence). The CDR3 consists of 13 residues. Here the CDR3 DNA reads TGTGCCAGCAGTCGTGCTCAGGGGCTTGTGGCTTTCTTT. It yields the protein CASSRAQGLVAFF.

The V call is TRBV4-2, the J call TRBJ2-5, with 9 bases that match TRBD2. The V gene's germline CDR1 is LGHNA and CDR2 YNFKEQ. This CDR3 contains 16 residues. V was clipped by 1 base and J by 5 bases; unmatched bases: 8. Here the CDR3 DNA reads TGTGCCAGCAGCCAAGGGACTAGCGTAGGTCAGGAGACCCAGTACTTC. As protein: CASSQGTSVGQETQYF.

The CDR3 DNA is TGCAGCGTAGGACAGGTAGAGGGAAGGAGCACAGATACGCAGTATTTT. The encoded protein is CSVGQVEGRSTDTQYF. The chain employs TRBV29-1 and TRBJ2-3, with 7 positions matching TRBD1. Per the germline V gene, CDR1 is SQVTM and CDR2 is ANQGSEA. The V segment lost 6 bases and the J segment 0 bases; nucleotides outside the gene matches: 12. The CDR3 runs to 16 residues.

This clone is a singleton in its sample. The J gene is TRBJ2-5, the V gene TRBV11-1; TRBD1 aligns across 10 bases. The CDR3 covers 15 residues. With 5 bases clipped from V and 3 bases from J, the junction kept 6 bases outside the gene matches. Germline V gives CDR1 SGHAT, CDR2 FQDESV (reference sequence). In nucleotides, the CDR3 is TGTGCCAGCAGCGCAACCGGGACAGGGGAAGAGACCCAGTACTTC. Translating it yields CASSATGTGEETQYF.

The V gene is TRBV30, the J gene TRBJ1-2; weak D call: TRBD1 (6 bases). Trimming pared 0 bases from V and 5 bases from J, leaving 16 bases between. CDR1 and CDR2 (germline): GTSNPN, SVGIG (reference sequence). The CDR3 consists of 15 residues. The CDR3 sequence is CAWSVGHHPLYGYTF. Here the CDR3 DNA reads TGTGCCTGGAGTGTGGGACACCATCCCTTATATGGCTACACCTTC.

The gene calls are TRBV4-1 and TRBJ1-4; the D gene is possibly TRBD1 (6 bases). From germline, CDR1 is MGHRA and CDR2 YSYEKL. Deletions cut 9 bases from V and 2 bases from J, with 19 bases between. CDR3 length: 16 amino acids. The CDR3 region is CASRVPGARTNEKLFF. The CDR3 DNA sequence: TGCGCCAGTCGGGTGCCAGGGGCTCGGACTAATGAAAAACTGTTTTTT.

J is TRBJ2-1 and V is TRBV30; 10 nucleotides match TRBD2. With 0 bases clipped from V and 9 bases from J, the junction kept 5 bases outside the gene matches. CDR1 GTSNPN and CDR2 SVGIG come from the germline V gene (reference sequence). The CDR3 totals 14 residues. The CDR3 nucleotides read TGTGCCTGGAGTGTACTAGCGGGAATAGGTGAGCAGTTCTTC. Protein sequence: CAWSVLAGIGEQFF.

The gene calls are TRBV7-9 and TRBJ1-3; a weak D match, TRBD1 (5 bases). Trimming took off 8 bases at V and 4 bases at J, with 9 bases between the two ends. The CDR3 length is 12 residues. CDR1 SEHNR and CDR2 FQNEAQ come from the germline V gene (reference sequence). The CDR3 here is CASSSGGNTIYF. The DNA for the CDR3 is TGTGCCAGCTCATCAGGGGGAAACACCATATATTTT.

The rearrangement uses TRBV7-8 and TRBJ2-7; TRBD2 matches at 10 bases. J was trimmed by 0 bases and V by 1 base; bases with no gene match: 3. This CDR3 has 16 amino acids. Germline assignment: CDR1 SGHVS and CDR2 FQNEAQ. This CDR3 is CASSLGPSGGSYEQYF. CDR3 sequence (DNA): TGTGCCAGCAGCTTAGGTCCTAGCGGGGGCTCCTACGAGCAGTACTTC.

The sample holds one count of this clone. The chain uses TRBV12-3 or TRBV12-4 and TRBJ2-5; 8 bases fit TRBD2. The CDR3 length is 13 residues. Unmatched junction bases numbered 1, after V lost 3 bases and J lost 4 bases. The CDR3 nucleotides are TGTGCCAGCAGTTTGCTAGCGGGAGAGACCCAGTACTTC. Amino acid sequence: CASSLLAGETQYF.